Listed below are T cell receptor beta chains from one sample, sequenced in a study of shared clonotypes between healthy human individuals. The table came from immunoSEQ multiplex PCR; TCRdb's copy has only in-frame clones and leaves some out. The table lists some 1,600,000 clones, nearly 99% of them singletons. Specimen: naive CD4+ T cells sorted from blood. These receptors were obtained from a man aged 25 to 45 in good health. Each CDR3 is given with its conserved first and last residue. The D gene is left open where the match is weak. Some rows have no size entry. The others give once, few or many, or a class for an expanded clone.

size	D	V	J	CDR3	DNA
-	-	TRBV18	TRBJ2-5	CASSPQRRETQYF	TGTGCCAGCTCACCACAGAGGAGGGAGACCCAGTACTTC
-	-	TRBV27	TRBJ2-6	CASSSPSGSGANVLTF	TGTGCCAGCAGTTCCCCCTCTGGCTCTGGGGCCAACGTCCTGACTTTC
-	-	TRBV11-3	TRBJ2-1	CASSRSRNEQFF	TGTGCCAGCAGCAGAAGCAGGAATGAGCAGTTCTTC
once	-	TRBV10-3	TRBJ2-1	CAIRPDSSDEQFF	TGTGCCATCAGACCTGACAGCTCCGACGAGCAGTTCTTC
once	TRBD2	TRBV18	TRBJ2-1	CASSPRLAAGSSYNEQFF	TGTGCCAGCTCACCTAGACTAGCGGCAGGAAGCTCCTACAATGAGCAGTTCTTC
-	-	TRBV7-6	TRBJ1-4	CASRRTATGSEKLFF	TGTGCCAGCAGGAGGACCGCCACGGGGTCTGAAAAACTGTTTTTT
-	-	TRBV9	TRBJ2-2	CASSVGAEQLTGELFF	TGTGCCAGCAGCGTAGGGGCGGAACAACTCACCGGGGAGCTGTTTTTT
-	-	TRBV5-1	TRBJ2-2	CATTVGAANTGELFF	TGCGCCACCACCGTCGGGGCAGCGAACACCGGGGAGCTGTTTTTT
-	TRBD1	TRBV27	TRBJ1-4	CASRRQGAREEKLFF	TGTGCCAGCAGACGACAGGGGGCGCGGGAAGAAAAACTGTTTTTT
once	TRBD2	TRBV27	TRBJ2-7	CASSYGTSGFYPYEQYF	TGTGCCAGCAGTTACGGGACTAGCGGGTTCTATCCCTACGAGCAGTACTTC
-	TRBD1	TRBV10-1	TRBJ2-7	CASSESRGGRGIYEQYF	TGCGCCAGCAGTGAGAGCCGAGGTGGCAGGGGGATTTACGAGCAGTACTTC
-	-	TRBV7-2	TRBJ2-2	CASSLVSFTGELFF	TGTGCCAGCAGCTTAGTTTCCTTCACCGGGGAGCTGTTTTTT
-	TRBD1	TRBV7-8	TRBJ1-1	CASSLVRGPSEAFF	TGTGCCAGCAGCTTAGTCAGGGGGCCCTCTGAAGCTTTCTTT
once	-	TRBV5-1	TRBJ2-5	CASIPPNRGGLETQYF	TGCGCCAGCATTCCTCCAAACAGGGGAGGTCTAGAGACCCAGTACTTC
-	-	TRBV9	TRBJ2-3	CASSLEVGGTDTQYF	TGTGCCAGCAGCCTAGAGGTCGGAGGCACAGATACGCAGTATTTT
-	-	TRBV19	TRBJ1-2	CASGLPRGYTF	TGTGCCAGCGGGCTTCCGAGGGGCTACACCTTC
once	-	TRBV11-2	TRBJ2-1	CASSFTGTNQQFF	TGTGCCAGCAGCTTCACCGGGACCAACCAGCAGTTCTTC
-	-	TRBV2	TRBJ1-4	CANTGTGNEKLFF	TGTGCCAATACCGGGACGGGAAATGAAAAACTGTTTTTT
-	TRBD2	TRBV29-1	TRBJ2-1	CSVWTSGSLGEQFF	TGCAGCGTGTGGACTAGCGGGAGTCTGGGTGAGCAGTTCTTC
-	-	TRBV5-6	TRBJ1-2	CASSLYRARGYTF	TGTGCCAGCAGCCTGTACAGGGCTCGGGGCTACACCTTC
once	-	TRBV28	TRBJ2-7	CASRPTFYEQYF	TGTGCCAGCAGACCGACCTTTTACGAGCAGTACTTC
-	-	TRBV7-9	TRBJ2-3	CASSSNSGDTQYF	TGTGCCAGCAGCTCTAACAGCGGAGATACGCAGTATTTT
once	-	TRBV5-1	TRBJ2-5	CASSRTSTGTQYF	TGCGCCAGCAGCCGAACTAGTACCGGGACCCAGTACTTC
once	TRBD1	TRBV29-1	TRBJ2-7	CSVEVRTGGVTYEQYF	TGCAGCGTTGAAGTCCGGACAGGGGGAGTTACCTACGAGCAGTACTTC
-	TRBD2	TRBV13	TRBJ2-1	CASSLIGSGGSPNEQFF	TGTGCCAGCAGCCTCATCGGGAGCGGGGGGAGCCCAAATGAGCAGTTCTTC
-	-	TRBV2	TRBJ1-5	CASNSVLMGNQPQHF	TGTGCCAGCAACTCGGTTCTTATGGGCAATCAGCCCCAGCATTTT
-	TRBD2	TRBV19	TRBJ2-7	CASRAGGPKYEQYF	TGTGCCAGTAGAGCGGGAGGGCCTAAATACGAGCAGTACTTC
-	TRBD2	TRBV29-1	TRBJ2-5	CSVEVLAGGETQYF	TGCAGCGTTGAAGTCCTAGCGGGGGGGGAGACCCAGTACTTC
once	TRBD1	TRBV7-9	TRBJ1-4	CASSLFPRQGFEKLFF	TGTGCCAGCAGCTTATTTCCGCGACAGGGGTTTGAAAAACTGTTTTTT
-	-	TRBV19	TRBJ1-4	CASSYGAANEKLFF	TGTGCCAGTAGTTATGGGGCTGCTAATGAAAAACTGTTTTTT
-	-	TRBV7-9	TRBJ1-5	CASSLYGGALSNQPQHF	TGTGCCAGCAGCTTATATGGTGGCGCTCTTAGCAATCAGCCCCAGCATTTT
-	-	TRBV29-1	TRBJ1-2	CSVDNPGTYGYTF	TGCAGCGTTGACAACCCGGGGACATATGGCTACACCTTC
-	TRBD1	TRBV5-4	TRBJ2-7	CASSIEQGREQYF	TGTGCCAGCAGCATCGAACAGGGGCGGGAGCAGTACTTC
-	-	TRBV5-1	TRBJ1-1	CASRDVGGANTEAFF	TGCGCCAGCCGAGATGTCGGGGGCGCGAACACTGAAGCTTTCTTT
-	-	TRBV19	TRBJ1-5	CASSRAGNQPQHF	TGTGCCAGTAGTCGAGCGGGCAATCAGCCCCAGCATTTT
-	-	TRBV7-2	TRBJ1-2	CASSLVRQGHGYTF	TGTGCCAGCAGCTTAGTGCGGCAGGGGCATGGCTACACCTTC
-	TRBD2	TRBV7-2	TRBJ2-3	CASSLDLDGRADTQYF	TGTGCCAGCAGCTTAGACTTGGACGGGAGGGCAGATACGCAGTATTTT
-	-	TRBV11-3	TRBJ1-2	CASSLSGGRGYTF	TGTGCCAGCAGCTTATCGGGGGGTCGTGGCTACACCTTC
-	TRBD2	TRBV5-4	TRBJ2-7	CASSLVASGANEQYF	TGTGCCAGCAGCTTGGTGGCTAGCGGGGCTAACGAGCAGTACTTC
-	-	TRBV6-5	TRBJ2-7	CASSQEYEQYF	TGTGCCAGCAGTCAGGAGTACGAGCAGTACTTC
-	TRBD2	TRBV2	TRBJ2-2	CATSGRTSGRGTGELFF	TGTGCCACCTCGGGGAGGACTAGCGGGAGAGGAACCGGGGAGCTGTTTTTT
-	TRBD2	TRBV4-3	TRBJ2-7	CASSQARDYSYEQYF	TGCGCCAGCAGCCAAGCCAGGGACTACTCCTACGAGCAGTACTTC
-	TRBD2	TRBV5-1	TRBJ2-3	CASSLLPTSGRAGDTQYF	TGCGCCAGCAGCTTGCTCCCAACTAGCGGGAGGGCAGGAGATACGCAGTATTTT
-	-	TRBV4-3	TRBJ2-1	CAIIITSGGNYNEQFF	TGCGCCATCATAATCACGAGCGGAGGGAACTACAATGAGCAGTTCTTC
-	TRBD2	TRBV14	TRBJ2-1	CASSQIGRARDEQFF	TGTGCCAGCAGCCAAATCGGGAGGGCCCGGGATGAGCAGTTCTTC
once	TRBD1	TRBV7-2	TRBJ1-4	CASSLGDRDAEKLFF	TGTGCCAGCAGCTTAGGGGACAGGGATGCGGAAAAACTGTTTTTT
-	TRBD2	TRBV2	TRBJ2-7	CASRETGTSSYEQYF	TGTGCCAGCAGAGAGACAGGGACTAGCTCTTACGAGCAGTACTTC
-	TRBD1	TRBV5-5	TRBJ1-2	CASTVRGQDYGYTF	TGTGCCAGCACCGTAAGGGGGCAGGACTATGGCTACACCTTC
-	-	TRBV4-1	TRBJ2-7	CASSQAQGTNEQYF	TGCGCCAGCAGCCAAGCCCAGGGAACGAACGAGCAGTACTTC
-	-	TRBV27	TRBJ1-1	CASSSFPGPSGTEAFF	TGTGCCAGCAGCTCCTTTCCGGGACCATCAGGCACTGAAGCTTTCTTT
once	TRBD1	TRBV29-1	TRBJ1-2	CSVDQSGQGYGYTF	TGCAGCGTTGATCAATCGGGACAGGGTTATGGCTACACCTTC
-	TRBD1	TRBV7-9	TRBJ1-2	CASSRQGVDYGYTF	TGTGCCAGCAGCCGACAGGGGGTGGACTATGGCTACACCTTC
-	-	TRBV7-2	TRBJ1-1	CGSSTQGSTEAFF	TGTGGTTCGTCCACACAGGGATCCACTGAAGCTTTCTTT